One sample yielded the 21 T cell receptor beta chains listed below, sequenced in a study of blood T cells in healthy people across ages. For the second PCR, which ran for about 6 to 11 cycles, a sample-barcoded 5' primer and a J-beta primer mix were used. MiXCR, run by TCRdb on the 5' RACE reads, gives a single entry per CDR3 protein. Of about 970,000 distinct CDR3 sequences in the sample, roughly half were seen once. The sequenced material came from blood. These receptors originate from an older woman in good health.

The genes are TRBV12-3 or TRBV12-4 and TRBJ1-2; unclear D gene. The CDR3 loop spans 13 amino acids. Trimming cost V 6 bases and J 5 bases, with 13 bases left between them. CDR3 sequence: CASSPATTYGYTF. CDR3 sequence (DNA): TGTGCCAGCAGCCCGGCCACTACGTATGGCTACACCTTC.

CDR3: CASSSGQDQPQHF. CDR3 bases: TGCGCCAGCAGCTCGGGCCAGGATCAGCCCCAGCATTTT. This chain links TRBV5-1 with TRBJ1-5; the D is unclear. Germline CDR1 reads SGHRS; CDR2 reads YFSETQ. This CDR3 has 13 residues. V was cut by 3 bases and J by 5 bases, with 9 bases left in between.

The chain recombines TRBV5-1 with TRBJ2-7; D call uncertain. The CDR3 loop spans 14 amino acids. Looked up from germline, CDR1 is SGHRS and CDR2 is YFSETQ. Between the trimmed V and J ends, which lost 2 bases and 7 bases, there was a span of 16 bases. The CDR3 sequence is CASSFLETAGEQYF. CDR3 DNA sequence: TGCGCCAGCAGCTTTCTGGAAACGGCTGGGGAGCAGTACTTC. Full variable domain (rest looked up from reference TRBV5-1 and TRBJ2-7): KAGVTQTPRYLIKTRGQQVTLSCSPISGHRSVSWYQQTPGQGLQFLFEYFSETQRNKGNFPGRFSGRQFSNSRSEMNVSTLELGDSALYLCASSFLETAGEQYFGPGTRLTVT.

The table lists this clonotype with a few counts. The genes are TRBV4-1 and TRBJ1-4, with 9 positions matching TRBD1. V was pared by 3 bases and J by 6 bases, with 2 bases of the junction left unmatched. Germline CDR1 is MGHRA and CDR2 is YSYEKL. CDR3 size: 14 residues. DNA for the CDR3: TGCGCCAGCAGCCAGGGACAGGGCTATGAAAAACTGTTTTTT. This translates into CASSQGQGYEKLFF.

The chain combines TRBV29-1 with TRBJ2-5; D possibly corresponds to TRBD1 (5 bases). The CDR3 runs to 16 residues. The germline V and J ends were trimmed by 2 bases and 5 bases, with 21 bases remaining between them. In germline, CDR1 is SQVTM, CDR2 ANQGSEA. DNA for the CDR3: TGCAGCGTTGAAAAACTCGCCGCAGGGCTCTGGGAGACCCAGTACTTC. Its translation is CSVEKLAAGLWETQYF.

The genes are TRBV20-1 and TRBJ2-1; no firm D call. The CDR3 consists of 12 residues. Trimming stripped 4 bases from V and 0 bases from J, with 4 bases between. The germline V gene has CDR1 DFQATT and CDR2 SNEGSKA (reference sequence). CDR3 residues: CSATDSYNEQFF. In DNA, the CDR3 is TGCAGTGCTACTGACTCCTACAATGAGCAGTTCTTC.

This clonotype was recorded a few times. The V call is TRBV25-1, the J call TRBJ2-4; TRBD1 matches 7 bases. V gave up 6 bases and J gave up 5 bases; unmatched junction bases: 4. The CDR3 length is 13 residues. The germline V gene encodes CDR1 MGHDK and CDR2 SYGVNS. This chain's CDR3 is CASRSGTENIQYF. DNA for the CDR3: TGTGCCAGCAGATCCGGGACAGAAAACATTCAGTACTTC.

This clonotype was detected a few times. The gene calls are TRBV5-1 and TRBJ2-7; D possibly corresponds to TRBD1 (6 bases). V lost 2 bases to trimming and J lost 7 bases, with 13 bases between them. Germline V gives CDR1 SGHRS, CDR2 YFSETQ. The CDR3 is 13 residues long. The CDR3 spells CASSFVAGVEQYF. In DNA, the CDR3 is TGCGCCAGCAGCTTTGTTGCAGGGGTTGAGCAGTACTTC.

A note on this clonotype: One end of the junction does not line up with germline, which may come from a read error. The chain uses TRBV13 and TRBJ2-5; D is possibly TRBD2 (6 bases). This CDR3 region has 14 residues. Germline loops: CDR1 PRHDT, CDR2 FYEKMQ (reference sequence). CDR3 sequence: CANSIRGGTPGQYF. Here the CDR3 DNA reads TGTGCCAACAGCATCCGGGGCGGGACGCCTGGGCAGTACTTC.

This clonotype came up a few times. An end of the junction differs from the germline gene, which may be a read error. The chain is built from TRBV15 and TRBJ1-4; tentative D call: TRBD1 (5 bases). CDR3 length: 13 amino acids. Germline V gene data show CDR1 as LNHNV and CDR2 as YYDKDF (reference sequence). CDR3 in DNA: TGTGCCACCGCCGACAGTTATAATGAGAAACTGTTTTTT. Encoded protein: CATADSYNEKLFF. Complete variable domain (other parts from reference TRBV15 and TRBJ1-4): DAMVIQNPRYQVTQFGKPVTLSCSQTLNHNVMYWYQQKSSQAPKLLFHYYDKDFNNEADTPDNFQSRRPNTSFCFLDIRSPGLGDTAMYLCATADSYNEKLFFGSGTQLSVL.

The chain is built from TRBV5-1 and TRBJ2-4; D is undetermined. The DNA end lines up better with TRBJ2-7; the J call may be wrong. Germline loops: CDR1 SGHRS, CDR2 YFSETQ. The CDR3 runs to 14 residues. Here the CDR3 reads CASSVGDNTYEQYF. CDR3 DNA: TGCGCCAGCAGCGTAGGAGACAACACTTACGAGCAGTACTTC.

The rearrangement uses TRBV13 and TRBJ2-3; D unclear. This CDR3 spans 15 amino acids. V gave up 5 bases and J gave up 2 bases, with 14 bases separating them. From germline, CDR1 is PRHDT and CDR2 FYEKMQ (reference sequence). The CDR3 bases are TGTGCCAGCAGCCCCGAACCTAGGGACACAGATACGCAGTATTTT. It yields the protein CASSPEPRDTDTQYF.

The rearrangement joins TRBV20-1 to TRBJ2-1; the match to TRBD1 covers 12 bases. Germline V gene lookup returns CDR1 DFQATT and CDR2 SNEGSKA (reference sequence). The V segment lost 3 bases and the J segment 9 bases; nucleotides outside the gene matches: 9. The CDR3 is made up of 15 amino acids. The CDR3 DNA reads TGCAGTGCTAGGGGACAGGGGGCCGGAGTTCGTGAGCAGTTCTTC. It encodes CSARGQGAGVREQFF.

This chain uses TRBV20-1 with TRBJ2-1; no definite D call. V shed 0 bases and J shed 0 bases, with 15 bases lying between them. CDR1 DFQATT and CDR2 SNEGSKA come from the germline V gene (reference sequence). The CDR3 contains 17 residues. DNA for the CDR3: TGCAGTGCTAGAGAGTGGAAGCTTTTGAGCTCCTACAATGAGCAGTTCTTC. Protein product: CSAREWKLLSSYNEQFF.

The V call is TRBV27, the J call TRBJ2-1; 12 bases map to TRBD2. The CDR3 has 18 amino acids. Trimming cost V 6 bases and J 0 bases; bases outside gene matches: 9. Germline CDR1 reads MNHEY; CDR2 reads SMNVEV (reference sequence). The chain's CDR3 is CASSYLAGGVGSYNEQFF. The CDR3 DNA follows: TGTGCCAGCAGCTATCTAGCGGGAGGGGTCGGCTCCTACAATGAGCAGTTCTTC.

The chain joins TRBV28 to TRBJ2-1; D may be TRBD1 (6 bases). Germline CDR1 reads MDHEN; CDR2 reads SYDVKM. V lost 10 bases to trimming and J lost 7 bases, with 26 bases between them. The CDR3 covers 16 residues. CDR3 bases: TGTGCCACCCAGGGGTGGCGGCTCCATGGGCAAAATGAGCAGTTCTTC. Translation: CATQGWRLHGQNEQFF.

This clonotype was found a few times. J is TRBJ2-3 and V is TRBV6-5; 8 nucleotides agree with TRBD2. Germline V CDR1 and CDR2: MNHEY, SVGAGI. The junction had 1 base not matched to a gene; V was cut back by 5 bases and J by 0 bases. The CDR3 runs 14 residues. CDR3 bases: TGTGCCAGCAGTGCTAGCGGGAGCACAGATACGCAGTATTTT. Protein: CASSASGSTDTQYF.

This chain uses TRBV11-2 with TRBJ2-5; the D is unclear. CDR1 is SGHAT, CDR2 FQNNGV, per germline. This CDR3 is 14 amino acids long. V was shortened by 3 bases and J by 1 base, with 9 bases between the two germline ends. The chain's CDR3 is CASSLEPVQETQYF. For the CDR3, the DNA is TGTGCCAGCAGCTTGGAACCTGTCCAAGAGACCCAGTACTTC.

This clonotype was detected a few times. At one of its ends the junction is not consistent with the germline gene, which may arise from a read error. V gene TRBV28 combines with J gene TRBJ2-5, with D possibly matching TRBD1 (6 bases). The CDR3 runs 13 residues. Looked up from germline, CDR1 is MDHEN and CDR2 is SYDVKM. The CDR3 DNA is TGTGCCAGCAGAACTGGGGGCCAAGGGACCCAGTACTTC. Translation: CASRTGGQGTQYF.

This chain connects TRBV16 to TRBJ2-1; TRBD1 matches at 7 bases. CDR3 length: 15 amino acids. Germline CDR1 KGHSY, CDR2 FQNENV. V was clipped by 0 bases and J by 9 bases; unmatched bases: 8. Here the CDR3 DNA reads TGTGCCAGCAGCCAATCAGTGACAGGGACGGTTGAGCAGTTCTTC. Residues: CASSQSVTGTVEQFF.

Remarks on this clonotype: Mismatch with germline at one junction end may stem from a read error. The rearrangement joins TRBV7-9 to TRBJ1-2; D is unresolved. CDR3 length equals 16 residues. Per germline, CDR1 SEHNR and CDR2 FQNEAQ (reference sequence). CDR3: CASSLVNFESNYSYTF. The CDR3, as DNA: TGTGCCAGCAGCTTAGTTAACTTTGAATCTAACTATAGCTACACCTTC. The variable domain in full, with the rest retrieved from reference TRBV7-9 and TRBJ1-2, is DTGVSQNPRHKITKRGQNVTFRCDPISEHNRLYWYRQTLGQGPEFLTYFQNEAQLEKSRLLSDRFSAERPKGSFSTLEIQRTEQGDSAMYLCASSLVNFESNYSYTFGSGTRLTVV.